A single sample is the source of the 2 T cell receptor beta chains below, sequenced in a study of shared clonotypes between healthy human individuals. The assay was immunoSEQ multiplex PCR, and TCRdb's table has in-frame clones only and misses some. Of millions of clones detected, about 92% appear once; the ten largest clones hold about 0.13%. The sequenced material came from naive CD4+ T cells sorted from blood. Subset here: CD45RA+ positively selected. The receptors originated from a man aged 18 to 35 in good health.

V gene TRBV5-1 combines with J gene TRBJ1-4; no definite D call. CDR1 SGHRS and CDR2 YFSETQ come from the germline V gene. V shed 1 base and J shed 4 bases, with 14 bases lying between them. This CDR3 comprises 16 residues. CDR3 sequence: CASSLSPVGRNEKLFF. The CDR3 DNA follows: TGCGCCAGCAGCTTGTCGCCGGTCGGACGTAATGAAAAACTGTTTTTT.

This chain links TRBV30 with TRBJ1-5, with D uncertain. The V end lost 2 bases, the J end lost 9 bases, and 20 bases lay between the germline ends. Germline V gene data show CDR1 as GTSNPN and CDR2 as SVGIG (reference sequence). The CDR3 has 15 residues. The CDR3 sequence is CAWSTGPPWVTPQHF. The CDR3 nucleotides are TGTGCCTGGAGTACCGGGCCTCCTTGGGTAACGCCCCAGCATTTT.